What follows are 19 T cell receptor beta chains derived from one specimen sequenced in a study of beta chain features in type 1 diabetes. Sequencing targeted expressed TCRB transcripts, as all isolated RNA had been reverse transcribed. Sequencing was performed with immunoSEQ multiplex PCR; in TCRdb, only in-frame clones are kept and a portion is missing. Here the sample spans 600,000 to 650,000 clones, around 16% being singletons. Sample: naive CD4+ T cells from blood. These TCRs come from a man aged 18 to 35 in good health.

V is TRBV10-3 and J is TRBJ2-1; TRBD2 agrees at 8 bases. CDR3 length: 17 amino acids. Unmatched junction bases numbered 13, after V lost 1 base and J lost 8 bases. Germline V lookup: CDR1 ENHRY, CDR2 SYGVKD. The CDR3 coding sequence is TGTGCCATCAGTGAGTGGACCGGGGGGGCTGGTTCGGATGAGCAGTTCTTC. Translated: CAISEWTGGAGSDEQFF.

This clone has just a few counts. V gene TRBV6-6 combines with J gene TRBJ1-5, with 7 bases matching TRBD1. This CDR3 has 14 residues. Germline-derived CDR1 and CDR2 are MNHNY and SVGAGI (reference sequence). The V and J ends lost 5 bases and 7 bases, in that order; junction bases with no gene match: 8. The CDR3 nucleotides read TGTGCCAGCAGTAACGACAGGGTAAGCCAGCCCCAGCATTTT. This gives the protein CASSNDRVSQPQHF.

V usage is TRBV9 and J usage is TRBJ1-1, with D hard to call. V lost 3 bases, J lost 7 bases, and 16 bases lay in between. There are 14 residues in the CDR3. Germline-derived CDR1 and CDR2 are SGDLS and YYNGEE. The CDR3 coding sequence is TGTGCCAGCAGCGCCTTAGGGTCAGCGAGTGAAGCTTTCTTT. Protein product: CASSALGSASEAFF.

The chain joins TRBV5-1 to TRBJ2-1, with D perhaps assigned TRBD1 or TRBD2 (5 bases each). The germline V and J ends were trimmed by 1 base and 9 bases, with 14 bases remaining between them. The CDR3 has 14 residues. Germline V gives CDR1 SGHRS, CDR2 YFSETQ. The CDR3 loop reads CASSLSTGLGEQFF. The CDR3 nucleotides read TGCGCCAGCAGCTTGAGTACGGGGCTAGGTGAGCAGTTCTTC.

This clone appeared a few times. V is TRBV28 and J is TRBJ2-5; a possible D gene is TRBD2 (6 bases). With 4 bases removed from V and 1 base from J, the gap between germline ends came to 13 bases. The CDR3 totals 15 residues. Germline lookup yields CDR1 MDHEN and CDR2 SYDVKM. The CDR3 sequence is CASSSPGAGQETQYF. DNA for the CDR3: TGTGCCAGCAGTTCCCCGGGAGCGGGCCAAGAGACCCAGTACTTC.

This chain joins TRBV10-3 and TRBJ1-1, with TRBD1 as a possible D gene (6 bases). In germline, CDR1 is ENHRY, CDR2 SYGVKD. There are 15 residues in the CDR3. V was cut by 6 bases and J by 6 bases, with 20 bases left in between. Here the CDR3 reads CAIRGGGNSRPEAFF. The DNA for the CDR3 is TGTGCCATCAGGGGAGGGGGAAACAGTCGACCTGAAGCTTTCTTT.

The sample holds a few counts of this clone. The chain joins TRBV18 to TRBJ1-6; D possibly corresponds to TRBD1 (6 bases). Between the trimmed V and J ends, which lost 4 bases and 9 bases, there was a span of 19 bases. This CDR3 region has 16 residues. Germline loops: CDR1 KGHSH, CDR2 LQKENI. As DNA, the CDR3 is TGTGCCAGCTCACTTCCCGGGGGGCAGGGAAGTTCACCCCTCCACTTT. Encoded protein: CASSLPGGQGSSPLHF.

The CDR3 is CASSSLGEEQYF. The CDR3 DNA follows: TGTGCCAGCAGTAGTTTAGGGGAAGAGCAGTACTTC. The rearrangement links TRBV28 to TRBJ2-7; maybe TRBD1 (5 bases). CDR3 size: 12 residues. The ends were cut back, 5 bases at V and 7 bases at J, with 12 bases in the middle. The germline CDR1 and CDR2 sequences are MDHEN and SYDVKM.

This rearrangement joins TRBV5-6 to TRBJ1-5; D is unclear. CDR1 SGHDT and CDR2 YYEEEE come from the germline V gene. CDR3 size: 13 residues. V gave up 0 bases and J gave up 9 bases, with 10 bases separating them. Here the CDR3 reads CASSLESRGPQHF. The CDR3 region has the DNA TGTGCCAGCAGCTTGGAGTCTCGTGGGCCCCAGCATTTT.

This clone was seen a few times. The gene calls are TRBV2 and TRBJ1-5; TRBD1 matches 7 bases. V trimming: 7 bases; J trimming: 5 bases; junction bases outside the gene matches: 11. CDR1 SNHLY and CDR2 FYNNEI come from the germline V gene. This CDR3 has 15 residues. The DNA of the CDR3 is TGTGCCAGCAATTTTAAGGGGGCTGGGGATCAGCCCCAGCATTTT. The encoded protein is CASNFKGAGDQPQHF.

This clone was seen more than once but under ten times. The chain employs TRBV14 and TRBJ2-1, with TRBD2 matching 9 bases. CDR1 and CDR2 from the germline V gene are SGHDN and FVKESK. The V gene end was trimmed by 1 base and the J gene end by 8 bases; junction bases not matched to a gene: 9. CDR3 size: 16 residues. The CDR3 DNA follows: TGTGCCAGCAGCCAAGGGCGGCGGGAGGGCCTGGATGAGCAGTTCTTC. This codes for CASSQGRREGLDEQFF.

This clone has only a few counts. The chain has TRBV7-2 and TRBJ2-2; no definite D call. This CDR3 is 15 amino acids long. CDR1 is SGHTA and CDR2 is FQGNSA in the germline V gene. The ends were cut back, 5 bases at V and 1 base at J, with 11 bases in the middle. CDR3 in amino acids: CASSPTAKNTGELFF. CDR3 sequence (DNA): TGTGCCAGCAGCCCGACGGCCAAGAACACCGGGGAGCTGTTTTTT. The full variable domain, in which reference TRBV7-2 and TRBJ2-2 provide the parts outside the CDR3, is GAGVSQSPSNKVTEKGKDVELRCDPISGHTALYWYRQSLGQGLEFLIYFQGNSAPDKSGLPSDRFSAERTGGSVSTLTIQRTQQEDSAVYLCASSPTAKNTGELFFGEGSRLTVL.

The J gene is TRBJ1-1, the V gene TRBV11-2, with D uncertain. Deletions cut 4 bases from V and 4 bases from J, with 10 bases between. The CDR3 is made up of 13 amino acids. Germline assignment: CDR1 SGHAT and CDR2 FQNNGV. This CDR3 reads CASSSQMGTEAFF. CDR3 nucleotide sequence: TGTGCCAGCAGCTCCCAGATGGGCACTGAAGCTTTCTTT.

The chain couples TRBV19 to TRBJ1-1; D uncertain. The CDR3 has 12 residues. Germline CDR1 and CDR2: LNHDA and SQIVND (reference sequence). V was cut by 6 bases and J by 1 base, with 6 bases left in between. CDR3 in amino acids: CASRQKNTEAFF. The CDR3, as DNA: TGTGCCAGTAGACAGAAGAACACTGAAGCTTTCTTT. The variable domain in full, with the rest retrieved from reference TRBV19 and TRBJ1-1, is DGGITQSPKYLFRKEGQNVTLSCEQNLNHDAMYWYRQDPGQGLRLIYYSQIVNDFQKGDIAEGYSVSREKKESFPLTVTSAQKNPTAFYLCASRQKNTEAFFGQGTRLTVV.

This sequence joins TRBV5-4 and TRBJ1-1; D unclear. This CDR3 spans 13 amino acids. Per germline, CDR1 SGHNT and CDR2 YYREEE (reference sequence). Trimming pared 5 bases from V and 5 bases from J, leaving 13 bases between. CDR3 sequence (DNA): TGTGCCAGCAGACCCATCGTGGGGACTGAAGCTTTCTTT. Its translation: CASRPIVGTEAFF.

This clone turned up a few times. This chain uses TRBV7-2 with TRBJ2-7; 9 bases are shared with TRBD1. V lost 3 bases, J lost 4 bases, and 7 bases stayed unmatched. The germline V gene has CDR1 SGHTA and CDR2 FQGNSA. The CDR3 loop spans 15 amino acids. The CDR3: CASSFGQGSGYEQYF. DNA of the CDR3: TGTGCCAGCAGCTTCGGACAGGGGAGTGGATACGAGCAGTACTTC. Full variable domain (remainder filled in from reference TRBV7-2 and TRBJ2-7): GAGVSQSPSNKVTEKGKDVELRCDPISGHTALYWYRQSLGQGLEFLIYFQGNSAPDKSGLPSDRFSAERTGGSVSTLTIQRTQQEDSAVYLCASSFGQGSGYEQYFGPGTRLTVT.

This clone has a handful of counts. The chain recombines TRBV5-4 with TRBJ2-3, with D tentatively TRBD2 (7 bases). The V and J ends lost 0 bases and 3 bases respectively, with 11 bases between them. Germline lookup yields CDR1 SGHNT and CDR2 YYREEE (reference sequence). The CDR3 is made up of 15 amino acids. The CDR3 spells CASSLAGGRTDTQYF. In nucleotides, the CDR3 is TGTGCCAGCAGCTTGGCCGGGGGGCGGACAGATACGCAGTATTTT. The full variable domain, with the rest looked up from reference TRBV5-4 and TRBJ2-3, is ETGVTQSPTHLIKTRGQQVTLRCSSQSGHNTVSWYQQALGQGPQFIFQYYREEENGRGNFPPRFSGLQFPNYSSELNVNALELDDSALYLCASSLAGGRTDTQYFGPGTRLTVL.

V and J are TRBV7-9 and TRBJ2-1; D may be TRBD2 (5 bases). Germline lookup yields CDR1 SEHNR and CDR2 FQNEAQ (reference sequence). The V gene lost 7 bases and the J gene lost 10 bases, with 11 bases spanning the gap. CDR3 size: 11 residues. CDR3 coding DNA: TGTGCCAGCAACCGAGGGCTAGAGCAGTTCTTC. Its translation is CASNRGLEQFF.

The V call is TRBV27, the J call TRBJ2-3, with D unclear. V was pared by 10 bases and J by 4 bases, with 15 bases between. Germline values: CDR1 MNHEY, CDR2 SMNVEV (reference sequence). The CDR3 has 13 amino acids. This CDR3 reads CAIQTLPPDTQYF. Written as DNA, the CDR3 is TGTGCCATCCAGACACTCCCCCCAGATACGCAGTATTTT.